The next 31 T cell receptor beta chains were all read from a single sample in a study of cytomegalovirus exposure and HLA in healthy donors. Data came from immunoSEQ multiplex PCR; TCRdb stores just in-frame clones and leaves some out. The sample consists of 120,000 or so clones, roughly nine tenths of them appearing once. Input material: PBMCs. These receptors all come from a woman under 30 in good health and CMV-seronegative.

Turning to this clone: Other DNA sequences in this sample translate to the same CDR3. V gene TRBV7-9 combines with J gene TRBJ2-5; weak D call: TRBD2 (6 bases). CDR1 is SEHNR and CDR2 is FQNEAQ in the germline V gene (reference sequence). The CDR3 covers 13 residues. V lost 3 bases and J 1 base, leaving 6 bases between the germline ends. The CDR3 nucleotides are TGTGCCAGCAGCTTGGGACTCCAAGAGACCCAGTACTTC. Protein sequence: CASSLGLQETQYF.

For the CDR3, the DNA is TGTGCCAGCAGCCCAACTCCGGACAGGGAGCATGAGCAGTTCTTC. As protein: CASSPTPDREHEQFF. V usage is TRBV11-2 and J usage is TRBJ2-1; 8 bases align to TRBD1. J was trimmed by 8 bases and V by 5 bases; bases with no gene match: 11. This CDR3 is 15 amino acids long. Per germline, CDR1 SGHAT and CDR2 FQNNGV.

The chain uses TRBV29-1 and TRBJ2-5, with D possibly matching TRBD2 (5 bases). Germline V gene sequence: CDR1 SQVTM, CDR2 ANQGSEA. Trimming stripped 7 bases from V and 5 bases from J, with 11 bases between. The CDR3 contains 11 residues. CDR3 nucleotide sequence: TGCAGCGGCGAAAAGCGGGAGACCCAGTACTTC. Translated, it gives CSGEKRETQYF.

This rearrangement joins TRBV5-4 to TRBJ2-1, with TRBD2 identical over 7 bases. V dropped 1 base and J dropped 9; count of bases not matched to a gene: 7. Germline V gene data show CDR1 as SGHNT and CDR2 as YYREEE (reference sequence). CDR3 length: 14 residues. For the CDR3, the DNA is TGTGCCAGCAGCTTGTCGGTAGCGGGTAGTGAGCAGTTCTTC. Translated: CASSLSVAGSEQFF.

The rearrangement links TRBV5-4 to TRBJ1-1; 10 bases match TRBD1. The V gene's germline CDR1 is SGHNT and CDR2 YYREEE (reference sequence). The CDR3 contains 15 residues. The V gene end was trimmed by 2 bases and the J gene end by 3 bases; junction bases not matched to a gene: 4. DNA of the CDR3: TGTGCCAGCAGCTTTAGACAGGGGGCGCACACTGAAGCTTTCTTT. It encodes CASSFRQGAHTEAFF. The full variable domain, its missing parts supplied by reference TRBV5-4 and TRBJ1-1, is ETGVTQSPTHLIKTRGQQVTLRCSSQSGHNTVSWYQQALGQGPQFIFQYYREEENGRGNFPPRFSGLQFPNYSSELNVNALELDDSALYLCASSFRQGAHTEAFFGQGTRLTVV.

This clone has just one count. This rearrangement joins TRBV19 to TRBJ2-5, with 7 bases that match TRBD1. Germline V gene data show CDR1 as LNHDA and CDR2 as SQIVND (reference sequence). V was clipped by 4 bases and J by 5 bases; unmatched bases: 4. CDR3 size: 13 residues. The CDR3 DNA is TGTGCCAGTAGTAATGACAGGGTGGAGACCCAGTACTTC. It specifies CASSNDRVETQYF.

The genes are TRBV18 and TRBJ2-1, with D tentatively TRBD1 (6 bases). Germline-derived CDR1 and CDR2 are KGHSH and LQKENI. V was trimmed by 2 bases and J by 3 bases, leaving 14 bases between them. The CDR3 length is 16 residues. CDR3 loop: CASSPYQRGNYNEQFF. The CDR3 nucleotides read TGTGCCAGCTCACCATATCAAAGGGGGAACTACAATGAGCAGTTCTTC.

This sequence joins TRBV27 and TRBJ2-1; D remains unclear. Germline CDR1 reads MNHEY; CDR2 reads SMNVEV (reference sequence). The V gene lost 4 bases and the J gene lost 5 bases, with 12 bases spanning the gap. The CDR3 is made up of 14 amino acids. DNA for the CDR3: TGTGCCAGCAGTTCCCGCACCTCGGACAATGAGCAGTTCTTC. Amino acids: CASSSRTSDNEQFF.

The V and J genes are TRBV5-5 and TRBJ1-6; maybe TRBD1 (6 bases). Germline V gene sequence: CDR1 SGHKS, CDR2 YYEKEE (reference sequence). The CDR3 runs 14 residues. V gave up 0 bases and J gave up 9 bases, with 10 bases separating them. CDR3 sequence: CASSLAGEGSPLHF. The DNA of the CDR3 is TGTGCCAGCAGCTTGGCAGGGGAAGGTTCACCCCTCCACTTT.

The rearrangement joins TRBV6-1 to TRBJ2-7; TRBD2 agrees at 7 bases. Germline-derived CDR1 and CDR2 are MNHNS and SASEGT. V lost 6 bases to trimming and J lost 4 bases; unmatched junction nucleotides: 6. This CDR3 has 13 amino acids. The CDR3 DNA sequence: TGTGCCAGCAGAACCGGGGGACTATACGAGCAGTACTTC. Translating gives CASRTGGLYEQYF.

This chain uses TRBV28 with TRBJ2-2; 10 bases align to TRBD1. V was clipped by 6 bases and J by 4 bases; unmatched bases: 11. The CDR3 is made up of 17 amino acids. Germline lookup yields CDR1 MDHEN and CDR2 SYDVKM. DNA for the CDR3: TGTGCCAGCAGCCACTATCCGGGACAGGGGAGCACCGGGGAGCTGTTTTTT. Its translation: CASSHYPGQGSTGELFF.

This clone came up a few times. The chain is built from TRBV6-5 and TRBJ1-1; D is unclear. The V gene's germline CDR1 is MNHEY and CDR2 SVGAGI. With 0 bases removed from V and 1 base from J, the gap between germline ends came to 9 bases. The CDR3 extends over 15 amino acids. This CDR3 reads CASSYSNLANTEAFF. As DNA, the CDR3 is TGTGCCAGCAGTTACTCGAACTTAGCGAACACTGAAGCTTTCTTT.

The J gene is TRBJ1-3, the V gene TRBV28; TRBD1 matches 9 bases. V lost 7 bases and J lost 1; bases outside the gene matches: 2. The germline CDR1 and CDR2 sequences are MDHEN and SYDVKM. The CDR3 sequence is 14 residues long. For the CDR3, the DNA is TGTGCCAGCAAACAGGGGGCGTCTGGAAACACCATATATTTT. Translating it yields CASKQGASGNTIYF.

The chain links TRBV11-2 to TRBJ1-2, with TRBD1 matching over 9 bases. The CDR3 has 14 residues. The J segment lost 6 bases and the V segment lost 5 bases, leaving 7 bases of the junction unmatched. CDR1 is SGHAT and CDR2 is FQNNGV in the germline V gene. The CDR3 nucleotides are TGTGCCAGCAGCCCTCGGACAGGGGCCGATGGCTACACCTTC. This sequence encodes CASSPRTGADGYTF.

This clone was counted a single time. The rearrangement joins TRBV28 to TRBJ1-2; 9 positions match TRBD1. J was trimmed by 12 bases and V by 3 bases; bases with no gene match: 5. CDR3 length equals 12 residues. Germline CDR1 and CDR2: MDHEN and SYDVKM. CDR3 in amino acids: CASSLGQGVNTF. DNA of the CDR3: TGTGCCAGCAGTTTGGGACAGGGTGTAAACACCTTC.

This chain links TRBV28 with TRBJ1-4; D is undetermined. Germline V gives CDR1 MDHEN, CDR2 SYDVKM. This CDR3 has 12 amino acids. V lost 5 bases to trimming and J lost 8 bases, with 9 bases between them. CDR3 coding DNA: TGTGCCAGCAGTCCGGCGAGGGAAAAACTGTTTTTT. This encodes CASSPAREKLFF.

The chain recombines TRBV6-6 with TRBJ1-3; 7 bases are shared with TRBD1. CDR1 and CDR2 (germline): MNHNY, SVGAGI (reference sequence). With V trimmed by 5 bases and J by 0 bases, 4 bases remained unmatched. The CDR3 loop spans 15 amino acids. CDR3 sequence (DNA): TGTGCCAGCAGTCCCCAGGGGGACTCTGGAAACACCATATATTTT. Translating gives CASSPQGDSGNTIYF.

The chain uses TRBV19 and TRBJ1-5, with D uncertain. This CDR3 region has 14 residues. Trimming removed 3 bases at V and 8 bases at J, with 14 bases between. The germline V gene encodes CDR1 LNHDA and CDR2 SQIVND (reference sequence). The CDR3, as DNA: TGTGCCAGTAGTATCTTGGTGTGGAGCGAGCCCCAGCATTTT. This gives the protein CASSILVWSEPQHF.

This chain links TRBV7-9 with TRBJ1-2; no reliable D call. CDR1 and CDR2 from the germline V gene are SEHNR and FQNEAQ (reference sequence). Trimming cost V 3 bases and J 3 bases, with 14 bases left between them. The CDR3 runs 15 residues. The CDR3 sequence is CASSFSPPQDYGYTF. The DNA for the CDR3 is TGTGCCAGCAGCTTTTCCCCCCCGCAGGACTATGGCTACACCTTC.

V is TRBV13 and J is TRBJ2-7; perhaps TRBD1 as D (6 bases). Trimming pared 4 bases from V and 3 bases from J, leaving 13 bases between. The CDR3 has 14 amino acids. From germline, CDR1 is PRHDT and CDR2 FYEKMQ (reference sequence). CDR3 DNA: TGTGCCAGCAGCTCCGGACAGAAAGACTACGAGCAGTACTTC. Protein product: CASSSGQKDYEQYF.

The genes are TRBV6-1 and TRBJ1-2; tentatively, D is TRBD1 (5 bases). The CDR3 runs 15 residues. Germline assignment: CDR1 MNHNS and CDR2 SASEGT. Trimming removed 7 bases from V and 4 bases from J, with 19 bases in between. The DNA of the CDR3 is TGTGCCAGCACCGCAGGTGGAGGGGTAGGCTATGGCTACACCTTC. Encoded protein: CASTAGGGVGYGYTF.

This clone was recorded once. The chain uses TRBV5-4 and TRBJ1-2; 7 nucleotides match TRBD1. Germline CDR1 and CDR2: SGHNT and YYREEE (reference sequence). The CDR3 runs 14 residues. Trimming removed 1 base from V and 6 bases from J; junction bases left unmatched: 6. CDR3 sequence: CASSLTMRGHGYTF. The CDR3 coding sequence is TGTGCCAGCAGCTTGACAATGAGGGGGCATGGCTACACCTTC.

V usage is TRBV6-1 and J usage is TRBJ1-4; TRBD1 matches at 9 bases. V lost 7 bases to trimming and J lost 8 bases; unmatched junction nucleotides: 8. The CDR3 has 14 residues. Germline values: CDR1 MNHNS, CDR2 SASEGT. CDR3 in amino acids: CASTPQGALEKLFF. CDR3 bases: TGTGCCAGCACCCCACAGGGGGCGTTAGAAAAACTGTTTTTT.

A single count supports this clone. This chain joins TRBV6-5 and TRBJ2-3; 8 bases fit TRBD1. There are 12 residues in the CDR3. The V segment lost 8 bases and the J segment 8 bases; nucleotides outside the gene matches: 6. Germline CDR1 is MNHEY and CDR2 is SVGAGI. This chain's CDR3 is CASGQGAGTQYF. Here the CDR3 DNA reads TGTGCCAGCGGGCAGGGGGCGGGTACGCAGTATTTT.

The rearrangement joins TRBV6-1 to TRBJ2-1; 8 bases align to TRBD2. This CDR3 has 14 residues. V shed 6 bases, J shed 2 bases, and the junction held 3 bases outside the gene matches. In germline, CDR1 is MNHNS, CDR2 SASEGT. DNA of the CDR3: TGTGCCAGCAGCCTAGCGGGTCCCTACAATGAGCAGTTCTTC. Protein sequence: CASSLAGPYNEQFF.

This chain joins TRBV2 and TRBJ1-2; TRBD1 is a possible D gene (6 bases). V lost 6 bases to trimming and J lost 8 bases, with 16 bases between them. Germline CDR1 reads SNHLY; CDR2 reads FYNNEI. This CDR3 has 13 amino acids. As DNA, the CDR3 is TGTGCCAGCAGGGATATGACAGGTCTGGGCTACACCTTC. Protein sequence: CASRDMTGLGYTF.

This clone is a singleton in its sample. The chain uses TRBV11-2 and TRBJ1-1; D may be TRBD1 (6 bases). The CDR3 length is 14 residues. From germline, CDR1 is SGHAT and CDR2 FQNNGV. V lost 5 bases and J 1 base, leaving 11 bases between the germline ends. The CDR3 loop is CASSRTVPNTEAFF. The CDR3 DNA reads as TGTGCCAGCAGCCGGACAGTTCCGAACACTGAAGCTTTCTTT. The entire variable domain, with the rest obtained from reference TRBV11-2 and TRBJ1-1, is as follows: EAGVAQSPRYKIIEKRQSVAFWCNPISGHATLYWYQQILGQGPKLLIQFQNNGVVDDSQLPKDRFSAERLKGVDSTLKIQPAKLEDSAVYLCASSRTVPNTEAFFGQGTRLTVV.

V gene TRBV27 combines with J gene TRBJ1-5, with TRBD1 as a possible D gene (6 bases). CDR1 and CDR2 from the germline V gene are MNHEY and SMNVEV (reference sequence). The V gene lost 8 bases and the J gene lost 0 bases, with 11 bases spanning the gap. The CDR3 loop spans 14 amino acids. Here the CDR3 reads CASGTGRSNQPQHF. As DNA, the CDR3 is TGTGCCAGCGGAACAGGGCGTAGCAATCAGCCCCAGCATTTT.

The rearrangement links TRBV5-1 to TRBJ2-1, with D possibly matching TRBD2 (6 bases). Trimming cost V 0 bases and J 5 bases, with 12 bases left between them. The CDR3 is 15 residues long. Germline CDR1 is SGHRS and CDR2 is YFSETQ. The chain's CDR3 is CASSLDAGSNNEQFF. CDR3 DNA: TGCGCCAGCAGCTTGGATGCCGGGAGTAACAATGAGCAGTTCTTC.

This clone was counted a single time. The chain couples TRBV10-1 to TRBJ2-3; 12 bases match TRBD2. Germline CDR1 WNHNN, CDR2 SYGVQD (reference sequence). Trimming took 0 bases from V and 5 from J; bases not matched to a gene: 3. The CDR3 is 16 amino acids. CDR3 sequence reads: CASSESTSGGQDTQYF. In nucleotides, the CDR3 is TGCGCCAGCAGTGAGTCGACTAGCGGGGGCCAAGATACGCAGTATTTT.

The sample holds one count of this clone. The genes are TRBV28 and TRBJ2-2, with a possible D match to TRBD1 (6 bases). The CDR3 length is 15 residues. The germline V and J ends were trimmed by 7 bases and 0 bases, with 12 bases remaining between them. Germline V gives CDR1 MDHEN, CDR2 SYDVKM. CDR3 protein: CASIPGTTNTGELFF. In DNA, the CDR3 is TGTGCCAGCATACCAGGGACAACGAACACCGGGGAGCTGTTTTTT.